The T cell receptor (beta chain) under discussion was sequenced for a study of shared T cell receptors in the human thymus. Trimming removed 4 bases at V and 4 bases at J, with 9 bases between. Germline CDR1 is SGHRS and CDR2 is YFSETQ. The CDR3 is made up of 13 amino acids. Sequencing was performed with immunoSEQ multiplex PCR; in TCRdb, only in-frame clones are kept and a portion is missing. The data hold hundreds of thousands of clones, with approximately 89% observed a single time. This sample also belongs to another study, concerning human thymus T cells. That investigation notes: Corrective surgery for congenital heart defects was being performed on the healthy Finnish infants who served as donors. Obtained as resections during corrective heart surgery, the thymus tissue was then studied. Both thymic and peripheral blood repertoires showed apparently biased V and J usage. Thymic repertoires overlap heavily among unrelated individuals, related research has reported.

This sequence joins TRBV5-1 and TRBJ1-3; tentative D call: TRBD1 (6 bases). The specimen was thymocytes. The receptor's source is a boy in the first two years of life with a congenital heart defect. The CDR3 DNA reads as TGCGCCAGCAGCAGGACAGAGGGAAACACCATATATTTT. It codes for CASSRTEGNTIYF.